These 11 T cell receptor beta chains were all obtained from the same sample, sequenced in a study of blood T cell repertoires in COVID-19. TCRdb's copy holds only in-frame clones and misses some; the assay was immunoSEQ multiplex PCR. Of 150,000 to 200,000 clones listed, more than 65% are singletons. Sample: PBMCs or T cells enriched from blood (not recorded which). The receptors stem from a woman aged 45-65 years with acute COVID-19.

The rearrangement links TRBV11-3 to TRBJ2-1; D gene unclear. Germline CDR1 is SGHNT and CDR2 is YENEEA. CDR3 length: 15 residues. V was clipped by 2 bases and J by 3 bases, with 11 bases between them. The CDR3: CASSLTLNIYNEQFF. CDR3 nucleotides: TGTGCCAGCAGCTTAACCTTGAACATCTACAATGAGCAGTTCTTC.

V and J are TRBV6-5 and TRBJ2-3; TRBD2 matches 11 bases. J lost 1 base, V lost 6 bases, and 3 bases had no gene match. The germline V gene encodes CDR1 MNHEY and CDR2 SVGAGI. This CDR3 comprises 15 residues. In DNA, the CDR3 is TGTGCCAGCAGGATTAGCGGGAGGGGCACAGATACGCAGTATTTT. It specifies CASRISGRGTDTQYF.

This clone has only a few counts. The CDR3 protein is CASSWTPGETQYF. For the CDR3, the DNA is TGTGCCAGCAGTTGGACACCGGGCGAGACCCAGTACTTC. This chain connects TRBV12-3 or TRBV12-4 to TRBJ2-5, with D perhaps TRBD1 (5 bases). This CDR3 region has 13 residues. Trimming pared 4 bases from V and 5 bases from J, leaving 11 bases between.

This chain links TRBV5-4 with TRBJ1-1, with 9 positions matching TRBD1. Germline CDR1 reads SGHNT; CDR2 reads YYREEE (reference sequence). The CDR3 totals 16 residues. The V and J ends lost 4 bases and 3 bases, in that order; junction bases with no gene match: 10. Here the CDR3 reads CASSPTGGAGDTEAFF. The CDR3 nucleotides read TGTGCCAGCAGCCCTACAGGGGGCGCTGGGGACACTGAAGCTTTCTTT.

This clone was seen at least ten times. The rearrangement joins TRBV6-1 to TRBJ1-4, with 7 positions matching TRBD1. CDR3 length: 15 residues. V shed 3 bases and J 8 bases; nucleotides not matched to a gene: 9. Germline V gives CDR1 MNHNS, CDR2 SASEGT. The CDR3 nucleotides read TGTGCCAGCAGTGACAATACAGGGGTCGGGGAAAAACTGTTTTTT. Protein: CASSDNTGVGEKLFF.

The chain carries TRBV9 and TRBJ2-5; D not resolved. The germline V gene encodes CDR1 SGDLS and CDR2 YYNGEE. The V and J ends lost 0 bases and 8 bases respectively, with 11 bases between them. The CDR3 is 13 amino acids. CDR3 sequence (DNA): TGTGCCAGCAGCGTAGAATCGGTTTCTACCCAGTACTTC. The encoded protein is CASSVESVSTQYF.

The chain joins TRBV7-6 to TRBJ1-3; the D gene is possibly TRBD1 (5 bases). Germline V gene lookup returns CDR1 SGHVS and CDR2 FNYEAQ. The CDR3 loop spans 17 amino acids. V was trimmed by 5 bases and J by 3 bases, leaving 20 bases between them. CDR3 region: CASSNSPPGQGGNTIYF. The CDR3 nucleotides are TGTGCCAGCAGCAACTCCCCCCCCGGTCAGGGTGGAAACACCATATATTTT.

The chain joins TRBV7-9 to TRBJ1-4; D not resolved. The CDR3 consists of 17 residues. Trimming pared 5 bases from V and 0 bases from J, leaving 16 bases between. The germline V gene has CDR1 SEHNR and CDR2 FQNEAQ (reference sequence). In DNA form, the CDR3 reads TGTGCCAGCAGCCCCTACCCCTCCCGCTCAACTAATGAAAAACTGTTTTTT. It yields the protein CASSPYPSRSTNEKLFF.

CDR3 loop: CATSESRGETQYF. Written as DNA, the CDR3 is TGTGCCACCAGTGAATCCAGGGGGGAGACCCAGTACTTC. V gene TRBV24-1 combines with J gene TRBJ2-5; 7 bases are shared with TRBD1. Looked up from germline, CDR1 is KGHDR and CDR2 is SFDVKD. The J segment lost 5 bases and the V segment lost 4 bases, leaving 3 bases of the junction unmatched. This CDR3 spans 13 amino acids.

The J gene is TRBJ2-2, the V gene TRBV7-2, with TRBD2 matching over 10 bases. Germline V lookup: CDR1 SGHTA, CDR2 FQGNSA. The V segment lost 3 bases and the J segment 5 bases; nucleotides outside the gene matches: 9. The CDR3 contains 17 residues. CDR3 DNA: TGTGCCAGCAGCTTCTCCGGGACTAGCGTCGTGACCGGGGAGCTGTTTTTT. Amino acids: CASSFSGTSVVTGELFF.

This rearrangement joins TRBV7-3 to TRBJ2-3; 7 nucleotides agree with TRBD2. Germline CDR1 is SGHTA and CDR2 is FQGTGA. The CDR3 runs to 15 residues. With V trimmed by 3 bases and J by 3 bases, 6 bases remained unmatched. The DNA of the CDR3 is TGTGCCAGCAGCTTTCGGCTAGCGGAGACAGATACGCAGTATTTT. As protein: CASSFRLAETDTQYF.